What follows are 10 T cell receptor beta chains derived from one specimen sequenced in a study of sequential checkpoint blockade in melanoma. TCRdb's copy holds only in-frame clones and misses some; the assay was immunoSEQ multiplex PCR. The table lists about 37,000 clones, roughly 32% of them singletons. This sample's treatment: randomized to nivolumab then ipilimumab (arm A) or the reverse (arm B). The sequences come from tumor tissue (inferred from file names), collected from a patient given nivolumab and ipilimumab in sequence. These receptors were obtained from a human donor with melanoma.

The CDR3 DNA reads TGTGCCAGCAGTGAGACAGGGGGGTTCAACACTGAAGCTTTCTTT. Residues: CASSETGGFNTEAFF. This sequence joins TRBV6-8 and TRBJ1-1; 9 bases match TRBD1. The CDR3 totals 15 residues. J gave up 2 bases and V 5 bases, and 6 bases lay outside the gene matches. Germline CDR1 MNHGY, CDR2 SAAAGT.

This clone has at least ten counts. The rearrangement uses TRBV11-3 and TRBJ1-4; a possible D gene is TRBD1 (6 bases). V was trimmed by 5 bases and J by 6 bases, leaving 16 bases between them. The CDR3 loop spans 15 amino acids. CDR1 is SGHNT and CDR2 is YENEEA in the germline V gene. The CDR3 DNA reads TGTGCCAGCAGCCCGAGGGGGGCGAGAGATGAAAAACTGTTTTTT. Amino acids: CASSPRGARDEKLFF. The whole variable domain, remainder taken from reference TRBV11-3 and TRBJ1-4, is EAGVVQSPRYKIIEKKQPVAFWCNPISGHNTLYWYLQNLGQGPELLIRYENEEAVDDSQLPKDRFSAERLKGVDSTLKIQPAELGDSAVYLCASSPRGARDEKLFFGSGTQLSVL.

This clone was detected only a few times. The chain couples TRBV6-8 to TRBJ2-7; the match to TRBD2 covers 7 bases. V dropped 5 bases and J dropped 8; count of bases not matched to a gene: 6. The CDR3 is made up of 12 amino acids. Germline assignment: CDR1 MNHGY and CDR2 SAAAGT. CDR3 protein: CASSETSLKQYF. CDR3 sequence (DNA): TGTGCCAGCAGTGAGACTAGCCTCAAGCAGTACTTC.

This clone has at least ten counts. The chain links TRBV11-3 to TRBJ1-6, with 7 bases identical to TRBD1. Germline V gene sequence: CDR1 SGHNT, CDR2 YENEEA. This CDR3 spans 14 amino acids. V dropped 7 bases and J dropped 9; count of bases not matched to a gene: 9. DNA for the CDR3: TGTGCCAGCACAAAACAGGGGTTAAGTTCACCCCTCCACTTT. Protein product: CASTKQGLSSPLHF.

There are a few counts of this clone. J is TRBJ2-2 and V is TRBV15; D assignment may be TRBD1 or TRBD2 (5 bases each). Germline V gives CDR1 LNHNV, CDR2 YYDKDF (reference sequence). The CDR3 is 15 residues long. V lost 7 bases and J lost 1, with 13 bases in between. For the CDR3, the DNA is TGTGCCACCATGCCGGGACGGTGGAACACCGGGGAGCTGTTTTTT. Translation gives CATMPGRWNTGELFF.

There are a few counts of this clone. The chain couples TRBV6-8 to TRBJ1-5; no reliable D call. This CDR3 comprises 16 residues. Germline CDR1 reads MNHGY; CDR2 reads SAAAGT. V lost 8 bases, J lost 3 bases, and 20 bases lay in between. The CDR3 spells CASAAIGLRDNQPQHF. Here the CDR3 DNA reads TGTGCCAGCGCAGCCATAGGCCTTCGCGACAATCAGCCCCAGCATTTT.

The chain recombines TRBV15 with TRBJ1-1; no clear D. Deletions cut 2 bases from V and 1 base from J, with 11 bases between. The CDR3 sequence is 15 residues long. Germline-derived CDR1 and CDR2 are LNHNV and YYDKDF (reference sequence). The CDR3 sequence is CATSRLKLENTEAFF. For the CDR3, the DNA is TGTGCCACCAGCAGATTAAAACTCGAGAACACTGAAGCTTTCTTT.

V gene TRBV15 combines with J gene TRBJ2-1; D possibly corresponds to TRBD1 (8 bases). The CDR3 runs to 16 residues. Trimming pared 3 bases from V and 1 base from J, leaving 13 bases between. The V gene's germline CDR1 is LNHNV and CDR2 YYDKDF (reference sequence). The CDR3 spells CATSRVQGGSYNEQFF. The CDR3 DNA follows: TGTGCCACCAGCAGGGTACAGGGGGGGTCCTACAATGAGCAGTTCTTC. The variable domain in full, with the rest retrieved from reference TRBV15 and TRBJ2-1, is DAMVIQNPRYQVTQFGKPVTLSCSQTLNHNVMYWYQQKSSQAPKLLFHYYDKDFNNEADTPDNFQSRRPNTSFCFLDIRSPGLGDTAMYLCATSRVQGGSYNEQFFGPGTRLTVL.

The chain is built from TRBV6-8 and TRBJ2-5; no reliable D call. Germline assignment: CDR1 MNHGY and CDR2 SAAAGT. The germline V and J ends were trimmed by 2 bases and 5 bases, with 12 bases remaining between them. The CDR3 has 14 residues. CDR3 residues: CASSYLVSFETQYF. CDR3 sequence (DNA): TGTGCCAGCAGTTACCTCGTTAGTTTCGAGACCCAGTACTTC.

The table lists this clone with a few counts. This chain connects TRBV6-7 to TRBJ1-5; D remains unclear. TRBV6-7 is designated an ORF whose function remains uncertain. This CDR3 is 12 amino acids long. Trimming cost V 0 bases and J 8 bases, with 5 bases left between them. The CDR3: CASSYSIEPQHF. CDR3 in DNA: TGTGCCAGCAGTTACTCGATCGAGCCCCAGCATTTT.